The clone carrying this T cell receptor (beta chain) has more than one count but fewer than ten. Its antigen remains unknown. This entry belongs to a study of blood T cells in healthy people across ages. Study-wide points: There was a strong correlation between TCR beta diversity and naive T cell percentage. Leaving the PBMCs unsorted stopped any conclusive comparison of naive versus antigen-experienced cells.

Per sample, extraction of total RNA gave at least 6 micrograms in every case. Primers used in a second PCR of roughly 6 to 11 cycles were a sample-barcoded 5' primer and a J-beta primer mix. Each CDR3 protein is one row after TCRdb ran MiXCR on the 5' RACE reads. The sample records 700,000 to 950,000 distinct CDR3 sequences, approximately 39% being singletons. The sequencing input was blood. The sequence came from a woman aged 60 to 75 in good health.

The chain's CDR3 is CSARWLGTGSSYEQYF. DNA for the CDR3: TGCAGTGCTAGATGGCTTGGGACTGGGTCCTCCTACGAGCAGTACTTC. This chain links TRBV20-1 with TRBJ2-7, with D possibly matching TRBD2 (6 bases). The V and J ends lost 2 bases and 0 bases respectively, with 17 bases between them. The CDR3 is 16 residues long. CDR1 is DFQATT and CDR2 is SNEGSKA in the germline V gene (reference sequence).